Below are 14 T cell receptor beta chains sequenced from a single sample in a study of cytomegalovirus exposure and HLA in healthy donors. This table comes from immunoSEQ multiplex PCR, and its TCRdb copy is limited to in-frame clones, with some not included. The table shows 150,000 to 200,000 clones, with roughly three quarters occurring only once. The sequenced sample was PBMCs. The source is a woman in her twenties or thirties in good health and CMV-seronegative.

The chain is built from TRBV9 and TRBJ1-1, with a possible D match to TRBD1 (5 bases). Germline V gene lookup returns CDR1 SGDLS and CDR2 YYNGEE. CDR3 length equals 14 residues. V was trimmed by 3 bases and J by 0 bases, leaving 9 bases between them. The CDR3 is CASSGGLMNTEAFF. Written as DNA, the CDR3 is TGTGCCAGCAGCGGGGGACTGATGAACACTGAAGCTTTCTTT.

The rearrangement links TRBV6-5 to TRBJ1-2, with D unclear. The CDR3 runs 16 residues. Germline CDR1 reads MNHEY; CDR2 reads SVGAGI. V lost 0 bases to trimming and J lost 1 base, with 12 bases between them. CDR3 sequence: CASSYSIGVVNYGYTF. CDR3 coding DNA: TGTGCCAGCAGTTACTCGATCGGGGTGGTTAACTATGGCTACACCTTC.

J is TRBJ1-1 and V is TRBV7-6; D is possibly TRBD1 (5 bases). Germline V gene lookup returns CDR1 SGHVS and CDR2 FNYEAQ. V was shortened by 5 bases and J by 6 bases, with 7 bases between the two germline ends. This CDR3 comprises 11 residues. CDR3 DNA: TGTGCCAGCAGCAGGGGTTCTGAAGCTTTCTTT. It is translated as CASSRGSEAFF.

The V call is TRBV6-1, the J call TRBJ2-3; the match to TRBD1 covers 9 bases. The CDR3 length is 14 residues. Germline CDR1 and CDR2: MNHNS and SASEGT. Losses at the gene ends were 4 bases for V and 5 bases for J; bases not matched to a gene: 4. The CDR3 is CASSVGQGRDTQYF. The CDR3 DNA follows: TGTGCCAGCAGTGTCGGACAGGGGCGAGATACGCAGTATTTT.

J is TRBJ1-4 and V is TRBV30; a weak D match, TRBD1 (5 bases). Germline V gene lookup returns CDR1 GTSNPN and CDR2 SVGIG (reference sequence). The V gene lost 2 bases and the J gene lost 4 bases, with 8 bases spanning the gap. CDR3 size: 13 residues. The CDR3 DNA is TGTGCCTGGAGTCGTCAGGGTAATGAAAAACTGTTTTTT. The encoded protein is CAWSRQGNEKLFF.

The chain links TRBV5-6 to TRBJ1-4; no definite D call. From germline, CDR1 is SGHDT and CDR2 YYEEEE. CDR3 length: 16 amino acids. Deletions cut 1 base from V and 7 bases from J, with 17 bases between. CDR3 protein: CASSLYAGRPSEKLFF. The CDR3 DNA reads as TGTGCCAGCAGCTTGTATGCGGGGAGGCCAAGTGAAAAACTGTTTTTT.

The chain is built from TRBV5-1 and TRBJ1-6, with TRBD1 identical over 9 bases. Trimming took 4 bases from V and 1 from J; bases not matched to a gene: 6. Germline V gene sequence: CDR1 SGHRS, CDR2 YFSETQ. The CDR3 has 17 residues. Written as DNA, the CDR3 is TGCGCCAGCAGCCAAGTGGGACAGGGATCCTATAATTCACCCCTCCACTTT. Protein product: CASSQVGQGSYNSPLHF.

The chain is built from TRBV4-1 and TRBJ2-7, with D possibly being TRBD2 (6 bases). Germline-derived CDR1 and CDR2 are MGHRA and YSYEKL. Trimming removed 7 bases from V and 2 bases from J, with 18 bases in between. The CDR3 spans 15 residues. DNA of the CDR3: TGCGCCAGCACCCGCCGGGACTCCGGTCCCTACGAGCAGTACTTC. Amino acids: CASTRRDSGPYEQYF.

The chain is built from TRBV28 and TRBJ1-4; TRBD1 agrees at 7 bases. The CDR3 covers 14 residues. Trimming cost V 5 bases and J 4 bases; bases outside gene matches: 4. The germline V gene has CDR1 MDHEN and CDR2 SYDVKM. The CDR3 region is CASSGTGVNEKLFF. The CDR3 nucleotides read TGTGCCAGCAGTGGAACAGGGGTTAATGAAAAACTGTTTTTT.

This chain uses TRBV13 with TRBJ2-5; D is perhaps TRBD2 (5 bases). This CDR3 is 14 amino acids long. CDR1 and CDR2 from the germline V gene are PRHDT and FYEKMQ (reference sequence). Between the trimmed V and J ends, which lost 1 base and 5 bases, there was a span of 11 bases. The CDR3 DNA reads TGTGCCAGCAGCTTAGAGGGTAGCGTTGAGACCCAGTACTTC. Its protein is CASSLEGSVETQYF.

This chain connects TRBV5-6 to TRBJ1-1; TRBD1 matches 8 bases. Looked up from germline, CDR1 is SGHDT and CDR2 is YYEEEE. This CDR3 is 14 amino acids long. V was pared by 3 bases and J by 6 bases, with 7 bases of the junction left unmatched. CDR3 nucleotide sequence: TGTGCCAGCAGCTCCCAGGGGGCTTTTTCTGAAGCTTTCTTT. It encodes CASSSQGAFSEAFF. The complete variable domain, with remaining parts taken from reference TRBV5-6 and TRBJ1-1, reads DAGVTQSPTHLIKTRGQQVTLRCSPKSGHDTVSWYQQALGQGPQFIFQYYEEEERQRGNFPDRFSGHQFPNYSSELNVNALLLGDSALYLCASSSQGAFSEAFFGQGTRLTVV.

The chain links TRBV7-9 to TRBJ2-5; the D gene is possibly TRBD2 (7 bases). The germline V gene encodes CDR1 SEHNR and CDR2 FQNEAQ (reference sequence). The CDR3 has 19 amino acids. V was pared by 1 base and J by 5 bases, with 26 bases between. The CDR3 region is CASSLESWKEGEGPETQYF. The CDR3 coding sequence is TGTGCCAGCAGCTTAGAATCTTGGAAAGAGGGGGAGGGCCCTGAGACCCAGTACTTC.

This chain uses TRBV2 with TRBJ2-1; 8 positions agree with TRBD2. Per germline, CDR1 SNHLY and CDR2 FYNNEI. V lost 5 bases, J lost 10 bases, and 7 bases stayed unmatched. CDR3 length: 13 amino acids. DNA for the CDR3: TGTGCCAGCAGTCGGGAGGGGCTCGGAGAGCAGTTCTTC. Residues: CASSREGLGEQFF.

With respect to this clone: Within the sample, other DNA sequences also encode this same CDR3. The chain has TRBV15 and TRBJ1-5; D is possibly TRBD1 (6 bases). The CDR3 is 15 amino acids. Germline CDR1 and CDR2: LNHNV and YYDKDF (reference sequence). V dropped 0 bases and J dropped 4 bases, with 10 bases sitting between them. CDR3 bases: TGTGCCACCAGCAGAGATAAGGGGGTTAATCAGCCCCAGCATTTT. Its translation: CATSRDKGVNQPQHF.